A single sample gave rise to the 22 T cell receptor beta chains below, sequenced in a study of blood T cell repertoires in COVID-19. Produced via immunoSEQ multiplex PCR; TCRdb's table is partial and in-frame only. The repertoire holds around 140,000 clones, with 65% to 85% as singletons. Sequenced input: peripheral blood. These receptors were obtained from an older woman with acute or convalescent COVID-19.

This rearrangement joins TRBV6-5 to TRBJ1-1; a possible D gene is TRBD1 (5 bases). The CDR3 has 15 residues. Trimming left V 10 bases short and J 0 bases short, with 18 bases between. From germline, CDR1 is MNHEY and CDR2 SVGAGI. CDR3 nucleotides: TGTGCCATCCACCGGGACGGGAGAATGAACACTGAAGCTTTCTTT. Translating gives CAIHRDGRMNTEAFF.

The gene calls are TRBV6-1 and TRBJ2-1, with D possibly matching TRBD2 (6 bases). V was pared by 1 base and J by 0 bases, with 7 bases between. The CDR3 consists of 15 residues. From germline, CDR1 is MNHNS and CDR2 SASEGT. The chain's CDR3 is CASSEGRGSYNEQFF. The CDR3 coding sequence is TGTGCCAGCAGTGAAGGGAGGGGCTCCTACAATGAGCAGTTCTTC.

This chain uses TRBV4-1 with TRBJ1-1; tentative D call: TRBD1 (6 bases). Germline CDR1 is MGHRA and CDR2 is YSYEKL. Trimming removed 8 bases at V and 2 bases at J, with 15 bases between. This CDR3 contains 14 residues. This CDR3 reads CASRKQGGNTEAFF. CDR3 nucleotides: TGCGCCAGCCGTAAACAAGGGGGAAACACTGAAGCTTTCTTT.

This rearrangement joins TRBV29-1 to TRBJ2-7; possibly TRBD1 for D (6 bases). The germline V and J ends were trimmed by 4 bases and 3 bases, with 10 bases remaining between them. The CDR3 has 12 residues. Germline V gene sequence: CDR1 SQVTM, CDR2 ANQGSEA. CDR3 nucleotides: TGCAGCGTTGGTCAGGGGAACTACGAGCAGTACTTC. It yields the protein CSVGQGNYEQYF.

This clone has just a few counts. This chain links TRBV7-2 with TRBJ1-1; TRBD1 agrees at 9 bases. Germline V CDR1 and CDR2: SGHTA, FQGNSA. The CDR3 runs 15 residues. V shed 4 bases and J 4 bases; nucleotides not matched to a gene: 7. CDR3 sequence reads: CASSSRQGGSTEAFF. The CDR3 DNA follows: TGTGCCAGCAGCTCCCGACAGGGGGGGAGCACTGAAGCTTTCTTT.

V and J are TRBV24-1 and TRBJ2-7, with 7 positions matching TRBD1. V was pared by 12 bases and J by 3 bases, with 7 bases of the junction left unmatched. The CDR3 is 12 residues long. In germline, CDR1 is KGHDR, CDR2 SFDVKD. In nucleotides, the CDR3 is TGTGCCGTCGCAGACAGGGACTACGAGCAGTACTTC. Its translation is CAVADRDYEQYF.

The rearrangement uses TRBV27 and TRBJ2-1; TRBD1 agrees at 9 bases. The CDR3 contains 23 residues. Looked up from germline, CDR1 is MNHEY and CDR2 is SMNVEV (reference sequence). J lost 10 bases, V lost 5 bases, and 36 bases had no gene match. The CDR3 here is CASSLTSSPRNRGPAQPPIEQFF. The CDR3 DNA reads as TGTGCCAGCAGTCTCACGTCCTCCCCTCGGAACAGGGGGCCGGCACAGCCCCCAATCGAGCAGTTCTTC.

The J gene is TRBJ1-3, the V gene TRBV15; D unresolved. The CDR3 has 13 amino acids. Germline CDR1 LNHNV, CDR2 YYDKDF (reference sequence). The V and J ends lost 6 bases and 2 bases respectively, with 8 bases between them. This CDR3 reads CATSLETGNTIYF. The CDR3 nucleotides read TGTGCCACCAGTTTAGAGACTGGAAACACCATATATTTT. The full variable domain, its missing parts supplied by reference TRBV15 and TRBJ1-3, is DAMVIQNPRYQVTQFGKPVTLSCSQTLNHNVMYWYQQKSSQAPKLLFHYYDKDFNNEADTPDNFQSRRPNTSFCFLDIRSPGLGDTAMYLCATSLETGNTIYFGEGSWLTVV.

The chain joins TRBV2 to TRBJ2-1; 10 bases line up with TRBD1. V was clipped by 8 bases and J by 7 bases; unmatched bases: 5. This CDR3 comprises 13 residues. The germline V gene encodes CDR1 SNHLY and CDR2 FYNNEI. CDR3: CASPGQGGNEQFF. CDR3 sequence (DNA): TGTGCCAGCCCCGGACAGGGGGGGAATGAGCAGTTCTTC. Full variable domain (rest looked up from reference TRBV2 and TRBJ2-1): EPEVTQTPSHQVTQMGQEVILRCVPISNHLYFYWYRQILGQKVEFLVSFYNNEISEKSEIFDDQFSVERPDGSNFTLKIRSTKLEDSAMYFCASPGQGGNEQFFGPGTRLTVL.

This sequence joins TRBV2 and TRBJ2-3, with TRBD2 matching over 8 bases. J was trimmed by 5 bases and V by 4 bases; bases with no gene match: 5. In germline, CDR1 is SNHLY, CDR2 FYNNEI. The CDR3 is made up of 14 amino acids. The CDR3 loop is CASSGTAGGDTQYF. Here the CDR3 DNA reads TGTGCCAGCAGTGGGACGGCGGGGGGAGATACGCAGTATTTT.

This clone was seen a handful of times. V usage is TRBV24-1 and J usage is TRBJ2-1; D call uncertain. The V end lost 1 base, the J end lost 5 bases, and 5 bases lay between the germline ends. The length of the CDR3 is 13 residues. Germline assignment: CDR1 KGHDR and CDR2 SFDVKD. CDR3 sequence (DNA): TGTGCCACCAGTGATTTCCCCAACAATGAGCAGTTCTTC. This gives the protein CATSDFPNNEQFF.

The chain links TRBV10-3 to TRBJ1-3, with 8 nucleotides matching TRBD1. The V segment lost 4 bases and the J segment 3 bases; nucleotides outside the gene matches: 5. CDR3 size: 15 residues. In germline, CDR1 is ENHRY, CDR2 SYGVKD. The CDR3 DNA reads TGTGCCATCAGTGGCCAGGGGGCGTTTGGAAACACCATATATTTT. It specifies CAISGQGAFGNTIYF.

The V and J genes are TRBV6-2 or TRBV6-3 and TRBJ1-2; tentatively, D is TRBD1 (5 bases). Germline V gives CDR1 MNHEY, CDR2 SVGEGT. The V end was cut by 2 bases, the J end by 6 bases, with 13 bases between. The CDR3 spans 14 residues. The CDR3 DNA reads TGTGCCAGCAGTTACCCACAGGAACGCGATGGCTACACCTTC. Translation: CASSYPQERDGYTF.

The V gene is TRBV23-1, the J gene TRBJ1-5; 9 bases agree with TRBD1. TRBV23-1 is marked as an open reading frame, function uncertain. This CDR3 region has 18 residues. Trimming at V came to 0 bases and at J to 6 bases, leaving 12 bases not matched to a gene. CDR3 sequence (DNA): TGCGCCAGCAGTCAATCGAGCGCGGACAGGGGTTATACTCAGCCCCAGCATTTT. This sequence encodes CASSQSSADRGYTQPQHF.

CDR3 in amino acids: CASSVDETGAYGYTF. The CDR3 DNA follows: TGTGCCAGCAGCGTAGACGAGACAGGGGCCTATGGCTACACCTTC. V and J are TRBV7-9 and TRBJ1-2, with 8 bases lining up with TRBD1. The CDR3 has 15 residues. Germline CDR1 and CDR2: SEHNR and FQNEAQ (reference sequence). Trimming at V came to 5 bases and at J to 4 bases, leaving 9 bases not matched to a gene.

V and J are TRBV29-1 and TRBJ1-1; 7 bases align to TRBD1. The CDR3 length is 14 residues. J lost 5 bases, V lost 4 bases, and 10 bases had no gene match. Germline V gene lookup returns CDR1 SQVTM and CDR2 ANQGSEA. The CDR3 protein is CSVAHRQGGTEAFF. The CDR3 DNA reads TGCAGCGTTGCCCACCGACAGGGCGGTACTGAAGCTTTCTTT.

The V call is TRBV6-1, the J call TRBJ2-7, with D possibly matching TRBD1 (6 bases). The germline V and J ends were trimmed by 8 bases and 2 bases, with 13 bases remaining between them. The length of the CDR3 is 13 residues. Germline lookup yields CDR1 MNHNS and CDR2 SASEGT. CDR3 region: CASRDTNTYEQYF. For the CDR3, the DNA is TGTGCCAGCCGGGACACCAACACCTACGAGCAGTACTTC.

This sequence joins TRBV10-3 and TRBJ1-2, with no clear D. With 3 bases removed from V and 2 bases from J, the gap between germline ends came to 13 bases. Germline V gene data show CDR1 as ENHRY and CDR2 as SYGVKD. CDR3 length: 15 amino acids. The CDR3 region has the DNA TGTGCCATCAGTGATGGGAGAGAAAAAAACTATGGCTACACCTTC. It translates to CAISDGREKNYGYTF.

The chain uses TRBV5-1 and TRBJ1-1, with D possibly being TRBD1 (6 bases). The V gene lost 3 bases and the J gene lost 8 bases, with 17 bases spanning the gap. The CDR3 loop spans 14 amino acids. Germline V CDR1 and CDR2: SGHRS, YFSETQ. CDR3 in amino acids: CASSSGGGQGEAFF. The CDR3 DNA sequence: TGCGCCAGCAGCTCCGGGGGAGGGCAGGGGGAAGCTTTCTTT.

The chain uses TRBV11-3 and TRBJ2-2; unclear D gene. The V gene's germline CDR1 is SGHNT and CDR2 YENEEA. The CDR3 consists of 12 residues. The ends were cut back, 2 bases at V and 6 bases at J, with 4 bases in the middle. The CDR3 bases are TGTGCCAGCAGCTTATATGCCGGGGAGCTGTTTTTT. Amino acids: CASSLYAGELFF.

The chain couples TRBV15 to TRBJ1-2; TRBD1 is a possible D gene (6 bases). CDR1 and CDR2 (germline): LNHNV, YYDKDF (reference sequence). This CDR3 comprises 14 residues. The V end was cut by 5 bases, the J end by 0 bases, with 10 bases between. CDR3 protein: CATSPQGSNYGYTF. CDR3 in DNA: TGTGCCACCAGCCCACAGGGATCTAACTATGGCTACACCTTC. Complete variable domain (other parts from reference TRBV15 and TRBJ1-2): DAMVIQNPRYQVTQFGKPVTLSCSQTLNHNVMYWYQQKSSQAPKLLFHYYDKDFNNEADTPDNFQSRRPNTSFCFLDIRSPGLGDTAMYLCATSPQGSNYGYTFGSGTRLTVV.

Written as DNA, the CDR3 is TGTGCCAGCAGTTCCATCCGGGACAGGGAGAAAGAGACCCAGTACTTC. As protein: CASSSIRDREKETQYF. The rearrangement uses TRBV6-2 or TRBV6-3 and TRBJ2-5; TRBD1 aligns across 9 bases. Trimming removed 4 bases from V and 3 bases from J; junction bases left unmatched: 9. CDR1 is MNHEY and CDR2 is SVGEGT in the germline V gene. The CDR3 runs to 16 residues.